The source of this TCR beta chain is a study of shared clonotypes between healthy human individuals. In the study overall: Three men and a couple of women, aged 18 to 49, were donors.

Study observations and caveats: Relative to their counterparts shared across all four donors, non-shared clonotypes exhibited diminished generation probabilities.

All participating donors were Caucasian adults from Nashville, Tennessee. Deep-level settings were used for running the assay. Sequenced by immunoSEQ multiplex PCR; TCRdb stores in-frame clones only, minus some. This table holds over 700,000 clones, 72% found once. A word on this clone: Its antigen is undetermined.

This clonotype originated in a woman aged 25 to 45 in good health. The specimen was memory CD4+ T cells sorted from blood. Noted subset: CD45RA-negative fraction.

In nucleotides, the CDR3 is TGTGCCAGCAGCCCAGGTTTTGGCACAGATACGCAGTATTTT. Its protein product is CASSPGFGTDTQYF. V usage is TRBV5-4 and J usage is TRBJ2-3, with D uncertain. V lost 4 bases and J 1 base, leaving 10 bases between the germline ends. CDR1 is SGHNT and CDR2 is YYREEE in the germline V gene (reference sequence). The CDR3 length is 14 residues.